This TCR beta chain is from a study of CD8 T cells in Susac syndrome. Study-wide results and limits: The authors acknowledged that the study's TCR sequencing and HLA analysis involved relatively few individuals.

With respect to this clonotype: Its cognate antigen is unknown.

The RNA, roughly 0.45 to 1 ug, was put through reverse transcription using random hexamers. Each CDR3 protein is one row after TCRdb ran MiXCR on the immunoSEQ multiplex PCR reads. The table has hundreds of thousands of distinct CDR3 sequences, about 90% seen once. Sequencing targeted TCR beta in T cells from blood (CD8+ and CD4+). Trimming took 2 bases from V and 5 from J, leaving 15 bases between them. In germline, CDR1 is PRHDT, CDR2 FYEKMQ (reference sequence). The CDR3 is made up of 15 amino acids. The sample was CD8+ T cells from PBMCs. The chain joins TRBV13 to TRBJ2-5; tentative D call: TRBD2 (5 bases). The sequence came from a human donor with multiple sclerosis. The CDR3 here is CASSLRLSPGETQYF. The CDR3, as DNA: TGTGCCAGCAGCTTACGACTTTCCCCGGGGGAGACCCAGTACTTC.